These 11 T cell receptor beta chains share one sample of origin, sequenced in a study of OX40 agonist ivuxolimab in advanced cancers. Sequenced by immunoSEQ multiplex PCR; TCRdb stores in-frame clones only, minus some. The top ten clones hold 29% of a sample with approximately 17,000 clones, 80% to 90% of them seen once. The material was CD4+ or CD8+ T cells sorted from blood, obtained in a trial of the OX40 agonist ivuxolimab. These receptors came from an adult with an advanced solid tumor such as melanoma, head and neck, liver or kidney cancer.

The V and J genes are TRBV5-3 and TRBJ1-2; D is uncertain. TRBV5-3 is an ORF for which the function is uncertain. The V end lost 8 bases, the J end lost 4 bases, and 15 bases lay between the germline ends. CDR3 size: 13 residues. The CDR3 coding sequence is TGTGCCAGCAGCCTTCCTTACTCCTATGGCTACACCTTC. Translation gives CASSLPYSYGYTF.

This clone was recorded once. The V gene is TRBV13, the J gene TRBJ2-2; unclear D gene. The CDR3 length is 15 residues. Germline V lookup: CDR1 PRHDT, CDR2 FYEKMQ (reference sequence). Trimming shortened V by 0 bases and J by 0 bases, and 5 bases separated the two germline ends. CDR3 sequence (DNA): TGTGCCAGCAGCTTAGGGACACCGAACACCGGGGAGCTGTTTTTT. Its translation is CASSLGTPNTGELFF.

The chain uses TRBV19 and TRBJ2-7; 7 nucleotides line up with TRBD2. The junction had 11 bases not matched to a gene; V was cut back by 5 bases and J by 7 bases. The CDR3 totals 14 residues. CDR1 is LNHDA, CDR2 SQIVND, per germline (reference sequence). The CDR3 DNA follows: TGTGCCAGTAGTTTCCCTTGGGCTAGCGGAGAGCAGTACTTC. Protein sequence: CASSFPWASGEQYF.

This chain links TRBV9 with TRBJ2-7; D call uncertain. Trimming cost V 4 bases and J 1 base, with 6 bases left between them. This CDR3 region has 12 residues. Germline CDR1 is SGDLS and CDR2 is YYNGEE. This chain's CDR3 is CASSPHSYEQYF. The CDR3 DNA follows: TGTGCCAGCAGCCCCCATTCCTACGAGCAGTACTTC.

The genes are TRBV27 and TRBJ2-1, with TRBD2 matching over 8 bases. This CDR3 contains 15 residues. The V and J ends lost 2 bases and 10 bases, in that order; junction bases with no gene match: 10. Germline lookup yields CDR1 MNHEY and CDR2 SMNVEV (reference sequence). CDR3 amino acids: CASSLVREVVGEQFF. As DNA, the CDR3 is TGTGCCAGCAGTTTAGTGCGGGAGGTCGTGGGGGAGCAGTTCTTC.

The chain recombines TRBV19 with TRBJ2-2; no clear D gene. The germline V and J ends were trimmed by 7 bases and 3 bases, with 15 bases remaining between them. This CDR3 is built from 15 residues. CDR1 is LNHDA and CDR2 is SQIVND in the germline V gene (reference sequence). The CDR3 spells CASTLGPMYTGELFF. The CDR3 DNA reads as TGTGCCAGTACCTTAGGCCCCATGTACACCGGGGAGCTGTTTTTT.

The gene calls are TRBV7-9 and TRBJ1-2; the D gene is possibly TRBD1 (5 bases). There are 14 residues in the CDR3. Germline assignment: CDR1 SEHNR and CDR2 FQNEAQ (reference sequence). Between the trimmed V and J ends, which lost 6 bases and 11 bases, there was a span of 22 bases. CDR3 residues: CASRDGTGPLRYTF. CDR3 nucleotide sequence: TGTGCCAGCAGGGACGGGACGGGACCTTTGCGGTACACCTTC.

The sample holds one count of this clone. The chain joins TRBV7-8 to TRBJ1-2; no clear D. Trimming stripped 1 base from V and 1 base from J, with 4 bases between. The CDR3 length is 13 residues. From germline, CDR1 is SGHVS and CDR2 FQNEAQ. Here the CDR3 reads CASSLGNNYGYTF. CDR3 bases: TGTGCCAGCAGCTTAGGAAATAACTATGGCTACACCTTC.

This chain connects TRBV4-3 to TRBJ2-3; D remains ambiguous. The V end was cut by 0 bases, the J end by 0 bases, with 13 bases between. Germline-derived CDR1 and CDR2 are LGHNA and YSLEER. The CDR3 runs to 17 residues. CDR3 DNA sequence: TGCGCCAGCAGCCAAGATCTGCGCGCGTCGAGCACAGATACGCAGTATTTT. Its protein is CASSQDLRASSTDTQYF.

J is TRBJ2-5 and V is TRBV29-1; D is possibly TRBD2 (6 bases). CDR3 length equals 13 residues. V was cut by 5 bases and J by 3 bases, with 13 bases left in between. CDR1 SQVTM and CDR2 ANQGSEA come from the germline V gene. The CDR3: CSVSGGMEETQYF. CDR3 DNA sequence: TGCAGCGTTAGTGGCGGGATGGAAGAGACCCAGTACTTC.

This clone was detected only a few times. The chain has TRBV5-8 and TRBJ1-5; tentatively, D is TRBD1 (5 bases). The germline CDR1 and CDR2 sequences are SGHTS and YDEGEE. The CDR3 runs 16 residues. V lost 1 base and J 0 bases, leaving 11 bases between the germline ends. The CDR3 protein is CASSLFRGTSNQPQHF. In DNA, the CDR3 is TGTGCCAGCAGCTTGTTTCGGGGGACTAGCAATCAGCCCCAGCATTTT.